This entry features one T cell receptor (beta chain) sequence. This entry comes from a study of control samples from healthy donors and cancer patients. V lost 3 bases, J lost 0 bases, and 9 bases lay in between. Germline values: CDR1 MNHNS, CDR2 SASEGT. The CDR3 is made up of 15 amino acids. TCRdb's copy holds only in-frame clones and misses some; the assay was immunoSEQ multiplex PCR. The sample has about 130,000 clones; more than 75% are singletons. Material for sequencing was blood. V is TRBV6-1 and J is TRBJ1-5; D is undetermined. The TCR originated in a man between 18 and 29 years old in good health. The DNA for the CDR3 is TGTGCCAGCAGTGACAGGAGGGATAGCAATCAGCCCCAGCATTTT. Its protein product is CASSDRRDSNQPQHF.